These 2 T cell receptor beta chains were all obtained from the same sample, sequenced in a study of T cells in Graves' hyperthyroidism and ophthalmopathy. What was amplified from RNA transcripts were TCR beta CDR3 regions. First-round RT-PCR with HTBI primers amplified the TCR CDR3 region. One entry per CDR3 protein results from TCRdb running MiXCR on the multiplex PCR reads. The repertoire has under 450,000 distinct CDR3 sequences, 15% to 17% of them found once; the top ten carry roughly 14%. The source material was blood. The receptors were sampled from a woman aged 18-29 years with Graves' hyperthyroidism.

The rearrangement uses TRBV5-1 and TRBJ1-2; 10 positions match TRBD1. Germline V gene sequence: CDR1 SGHRS, CDR2 YFSETQ. This CDR3 has 13 residues. V dropped 3 bases and J dropped 8; count of bases not matched to a gene: 4. The chain's CDR3 is CASSWGQGMGYTF. CDR3 coding DNA: TGCGCCAGCAGCTGGGGACAGGGGATGGGCTACACCTTC.

In its sample, this clonotype was seen a few times. A much larger clone sits a single nucleotide away, making a read error possible. The chain carries TRBV12-3 or TRBV12-4 and TRBJ1-1, with D maybe TRBD1 (5 bases). This CDR3 region has 15 residues. The CDR3 spells CAGSFPPGRSTEAFF. For the CDR3, the DNA is TGTGCCGGCAGTTTCCCCCCAGGGAGGTCCACTGAAGCTTTCTTT.